This T cell receptor beta chain was found in a study of blood T cells in healthy people across ages. Study results and limitations: No one knew whether donors had CMV, which possibly confounded expanded clonotype changes.

A second about 7 to 11 cycle PCR used barcoded and J-beta primers. A template-switch adaptor containing 12 random nucleotides labeled each cDNA molecule. TCRdb redid the calling of the 5' RACE reads with MiXCR, one entry per CDR3 protein. This sample has around 800,000 distinct CDR3 sequences; 20% to 30% occur once, and the top ten carry approximately 2.9%. A word on this clonotype: Antigen: not known.

Germline CDR1 is MDHEN and CDR2 is SYDVKM. There are 12 residues in the CDR3. This same sample was also taken into another study, of T cells of mothers and their children. From that report: The TCR beta CDR3 read count exceeded 9.5 million for each mother and was a few million for each child. Slightly higher but non-significant overlap marked related mother-child pairs versus unrelated pairs.

Sequencing input: blood. The chain is built from TRBV28 and TRBJ2-5; D not resolved. The last part of the DNA fits TRBJ2-1 better; the J call may be wrong. This clonotype was obtained from a boy between 10 and 17 years old in good health. CDR3 sequence (DNA): TGTGCCAGCAGTTTATGGGTTAGGGAGCAGTTCTTC. Its translation: CASSLWVREQFF.